The 8 T cell receptor beta chains below come from one sample, sequenced in a study of PD-L1 blockade in urothelial cancer (TCRdb year 2017). The library was made by the immunoSEQ multiplex PCR assay. The immuneACCESS repertoire file appears here via TCRdb, limited to in-frame rearrangements. These files lack a portion of the clones; in checked studies, under half of the deficit traces to unresolved V genes, and the cause of the others is not known. The sample includes 50,000 or so clones, with around 85% observed a single time. Under 20% of the sample goes to the ten largest clones. The sample was PBMCs, taken around atezolizumab (anti-PD-L1) treatment. These receptors were taken from a man aged 60 to 75 with urothelial cancer.

The chain employs TRBV5-1 and TRBJ2-1, with 9 bases identical to TRBD2. The CDR3 consists of 16 residues. Germline loops: CDR1 SGHRS, CDR2 YFSETQ. J was trimmed by 9 bases and V by 4 bases; bases with no gene match: 14. The CDR3 sequence: CASSHPEVAGVGEQFF. The CDR3 DNA reads TGCGCCAGCAGCCACCCTGAGGTAGCGGGAGTGGGTGAGCAGTTCTTC.

This clone occurred once. The V and J genes are TRBV18 and TRBJ1-1, with D unresolved. This CDR3 has 14 amino acids. Germline assignment: CDR1 KGHSH and CDR2 LQKENI. V lost 10 bases to trimming and J lost 2 bases, with 17 bases between them. The CDR3: CATRTLGGNTEAFF. Here the CDR3 DNA reads TGTGCCACCCGAACCCTTGGCGGAAACACTGAAGCTTTCTTT.

V usage is TRBV7-9 and J usage is TRBJ2-7, with D possibly being TRBD1 (5 bases). V lost 2 bases and J lost 3, with 11 bases in between. Per germline, CDR1 SEHNR and CDR2 FQNEAQ (reference sequence). The CDR3 sequence is 14 residues long. The CDR3 is CASSLRVGDYEQYF. Here the CDR3 DNA reads TGTGCCAGCAGCTTAAGGGTAGGGGACTACGAGCAGTACTTC.

V is TRBV30 and J is TRBJ1-2; D may be TRBD1 (6 bases). V was pared by 1 base and J by 7 bases, with 19 bases between. The CDR3 spans 15 residues. Germline CDR1 reads GTSNPN; CDR2 reads SVGIG (reference sequence). The CDR3 is CAWSETGSGLGGYTF. CDR3 coding DNA: TGTGCCTGGAGTGAAACAGGGTCAGGTCTGGGTGGCTACACCTTC.

The V gene is TRBV7-8, the J gene TRBJ1-1, with TRBD1 matching 7 bases. The CDR3 spans 13 residues. Germline CDR1 reads SGHVS; CDR2 reads FQNEAQ. Trimming removed 5 bases from V and 11 bases from J; junction bases left unmatched: 11. The CDR3, as DNA: TGTGCCAGCAGCCCGCAGACAGGGCTCGGGGCTTTCTTT. Its protein product is CASSPQTGLGAFF.

This chain connects TRBV11-2 to TRBJ2-2; 10 positions match TRBD2. Looked up from germline, CDR1 is SGHAT and CDR2 is FQNNGV. This CDR3 comprises 16 residues. V was clipped by 5 bases and J by 2 bases; unmatched bases: 5. This CDR3 is CASSGGTSDNTGELFF. As DNA, the CDR3 is TGTGCCAGCAGCGGGGGGACTAGCGATAACACCGGGGAGCTGTTTTTT.

V gene TRBV9 combines with J gene TRBJ2-2, with 7 bases fitting TRBD2. The length of the CDR3 is 18 residues. The germline CDR1 and CDR2 sequences are SGDLS and YYNGEE. The V gene end was trimmed by 4 bases and the J gene end by 5 bases; junction bases not matched to a gene: 17. CDR3 amino acids: CASSPENKKGLRTGELFF. CDR3 sequence (DNA): TGTGCCAGCAGCCCTGAAAATAAAAAGGGACTACGGACCGGGGAGCTGTTTTTT.

The rearrangement joins TRBV6-5 to TRBJ2-3; D is undetermined. Germline-derived CDR1 and CDR2 are MNHEY and SVGAGI. Deletions cut 8 bases from V and 0 bases from J, with 6 bases between. The CDR3 is 12 residues long. In DNA form, the CDR3 reads TGTGCCAGCTCGCGCAGCACAGATACGCAGTATTTT. Translation: CASSRSTDTQYF.